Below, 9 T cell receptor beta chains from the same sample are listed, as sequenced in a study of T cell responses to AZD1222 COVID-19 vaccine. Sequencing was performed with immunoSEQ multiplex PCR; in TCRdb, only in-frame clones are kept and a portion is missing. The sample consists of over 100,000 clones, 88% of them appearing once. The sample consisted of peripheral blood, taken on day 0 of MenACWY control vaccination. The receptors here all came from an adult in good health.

CDR3 residues: CASTFDRGAGETQYF. In nucleotides, the CDR3 is TGTGCCAGCACCTTCGACAGGGGGGCAGGGGAGACCCAGTACTTC. J is TRBJ2-5 and V is TRBV4-2, with 9 bases lining up with TRBD1. J was trimmed by 5 bases and V by 7 bases; bases with no gene match: 11. Germline CDR1 reads LGHNA; CDR2 reads YNFKEQ. The CDR3 extends over 15 amino acids.

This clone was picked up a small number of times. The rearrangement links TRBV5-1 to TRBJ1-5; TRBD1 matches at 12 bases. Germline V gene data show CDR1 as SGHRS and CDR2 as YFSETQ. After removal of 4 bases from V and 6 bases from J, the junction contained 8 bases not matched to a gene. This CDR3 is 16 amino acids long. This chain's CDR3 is CASSLLGQGAGQPQHF. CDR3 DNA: TGCGCCAGCAGCCTCCTGGGACAGGGGGCCGGTCAGCCCCAGCATTTT.

The chain's CDR3 is CASGGENTGELFF. DNA for the CDR3: TGTGCCAGCGGCGGGGAGAACACCGGGGAGCTGTTTTTT. The chain employs TRBV6-6 and TRBJ2-2; maybe TRBD2 (6 bases). V was clipped by 8 bases and J by 1 base, with 8 bases between them. The CDR3 sequence is 13 residues long. The V gene's germline CDR1 is MNHNY and CDR2 SVGAGI (reference sequence).

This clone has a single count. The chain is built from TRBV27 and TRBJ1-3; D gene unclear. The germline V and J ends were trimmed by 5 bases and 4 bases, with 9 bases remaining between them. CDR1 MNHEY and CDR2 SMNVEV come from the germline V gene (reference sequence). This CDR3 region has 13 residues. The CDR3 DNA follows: TGTGCCAGCAGTGTACAGCTAGGAAACACCATATATTTT. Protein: CASSVQLGNTIYF.

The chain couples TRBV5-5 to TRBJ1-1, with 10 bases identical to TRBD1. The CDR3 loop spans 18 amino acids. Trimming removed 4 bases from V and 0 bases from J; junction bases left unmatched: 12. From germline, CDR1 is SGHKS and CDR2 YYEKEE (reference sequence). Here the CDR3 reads CASSRERGTGAMNTEAFF. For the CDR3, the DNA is TGTGCCAGCAGCCGAGAGCGCGGGACAGGGGCCATGAACACTGAAGCTTTCTTT.

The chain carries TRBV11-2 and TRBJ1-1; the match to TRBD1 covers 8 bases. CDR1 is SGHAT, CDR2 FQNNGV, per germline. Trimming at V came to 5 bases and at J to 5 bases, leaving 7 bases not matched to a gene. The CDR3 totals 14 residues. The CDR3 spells CASSPAGGETEAFF. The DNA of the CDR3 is TGTGCCAGCAGCCCCGCAGGGGGCGAGACTGAAGCTTTCTTT.

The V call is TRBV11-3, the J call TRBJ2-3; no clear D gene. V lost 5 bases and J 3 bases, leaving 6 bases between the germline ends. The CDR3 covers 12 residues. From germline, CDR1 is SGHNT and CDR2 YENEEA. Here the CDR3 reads CASSLRTDTQYF. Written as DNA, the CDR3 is TGTGCCAGCAGCCTCCGGACAGATACGCAGTATTTT.

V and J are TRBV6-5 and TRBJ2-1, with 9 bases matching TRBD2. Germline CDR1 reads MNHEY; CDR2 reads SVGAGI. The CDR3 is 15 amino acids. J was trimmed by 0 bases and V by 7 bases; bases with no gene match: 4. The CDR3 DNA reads TGTGCCAGCATACTAGCGGGTAACTCCTACAATGAGCAGTTCTTC. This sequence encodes CASILAGNSYNEQFF.

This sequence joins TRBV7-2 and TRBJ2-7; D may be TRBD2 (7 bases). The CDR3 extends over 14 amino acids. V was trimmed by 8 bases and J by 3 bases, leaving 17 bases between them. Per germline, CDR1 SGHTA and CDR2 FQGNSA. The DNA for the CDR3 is TGTGCCAGCCTCCCGGGGGGCGGATTCTACGAGCAGTACTTC. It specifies CASLPGGGFYEQYF. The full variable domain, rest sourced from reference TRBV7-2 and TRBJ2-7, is GAGVSQSPSNKVTEKGKDVELRCDPISGHTALYWYRQSLGQGLEFLIYFQGNSAPDKSGLPSDRFSAERTGGSVSTLTIQRTQQEDSAVYLCASLPGGGFYEQYFGPGTRLTVT.